These 5 T cell receptor beta chains were sequenced from one sample in a study of blood T cell repertoires in COVID-19. Generated by immunoSEQ multiplex PCR, the TCRdb table keeps only in-frame clones and is missing some. This sample has approximately 130,000 clones; about 80% occur once, and the top ten carry 9.5% to 14%. Source material: peripheral blood. These receptors came from a human donor in a cohort sampled during active COVID-19.

The CDR3 coding sequence is TGCAGCGTTGAACATCAGGGGACCTACGAGCAGTACTTC. Translated, it gives CSVEHQGTYEQYF. This chain links TRBV29-1 with TRBJ2-7, with D possibly being TRBD1 (6 bases). Germline loops: CDR1 SQVTM, CDR2 ANQGSEA. This CDR3 has 13 amino acids. Trimming removed 2 bases at V and 2 bases at J, with 10 bases between.

The chain has TRBV29-1 and TRBJ2-1; D is perhaps TRBD2 (7 bases). Germline V gene lookup returns CDR1 SQVTM and CDR2 ANQGSEA. The CDR3 totals 15 residues. Trimming took 3 bases from V and 6 from J, leaving 18 bases between them. The CDR3 DNA is TGCAGCGTTGATGATGGGGGGGCGCTGGTCAATGAGCAGTTCTTC. Its translation: CSVDDGGALVNEQFF.

The CDR3 loop reads CASSLLRSGDNYNSPLHF. DNA for the CDR3: TGTGCCAGCAGCCTCCTGAGGTCTGGGGACAATTATAATTCACCCCTCCACTTT. V gene TRBV27 combines with J gene TRBJ1-6, with a weak D call TRBD1 (6 bases). The CDR3 loop spans 18 amino acids. V was cut by 6 bases and J by 4 bases, with 22 bases left in between. Germline V gene lookup returns CDR1 MNHEY and CDR2 SMNVEV (reference sequence).

This clone was picked up a small number of times. The CDR3 reads CASSTSGTVNNSPLHF. The DNA for the CDR3 is TGTGCCAGCAGCACTAGTGGGACAGTAAATAATTCACCCCTCCACTTT. The chain uses TRBV11-2 and TRBJ1-6, with 7 bases that match TRBD1. This CDR3 comprises 16 residues. Germline lookup yields CDR1 SGHAT and CDR2 FQNNGV. Germline trimming cut 5 bases from V and 5 bases from J; bases unmatched to any gene: 9.

This clone was seen a handful of times. The chain couples TRBV7-3 to TRBJ2-2; 11 bases agree with TRBD1. CDR1 is SGHTA, CDR2 FQGTGA, per germline. V gave up 6 bases and J gave up 5 bases; unmatched junction bases: 5. The CDR3 loop spans 15 amino acids. CDR3 residues: CASRPGTGGTGELFF. The CDR3 DNA follows: TGTGCCAGCAGGCCCGGGACAGGGGGAACCGGGGAGCTGTTTTTT.